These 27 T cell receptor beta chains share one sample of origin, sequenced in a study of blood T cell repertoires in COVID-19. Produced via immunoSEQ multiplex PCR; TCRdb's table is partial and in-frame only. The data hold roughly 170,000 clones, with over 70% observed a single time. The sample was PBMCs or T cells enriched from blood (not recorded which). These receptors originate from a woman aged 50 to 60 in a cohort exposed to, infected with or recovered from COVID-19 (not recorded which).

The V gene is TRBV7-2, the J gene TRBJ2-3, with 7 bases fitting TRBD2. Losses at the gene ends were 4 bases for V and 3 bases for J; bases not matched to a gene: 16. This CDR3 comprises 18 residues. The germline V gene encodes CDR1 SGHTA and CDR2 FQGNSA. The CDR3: CASSSPPDAGDETDTQYF. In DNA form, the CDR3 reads TGTGCCAGCAGCTCACCCCCCGATGCGGGGGACGAGACAGATACGCAGTATTTT. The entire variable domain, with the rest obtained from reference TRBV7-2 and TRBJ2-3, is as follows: GAGVSQSPSNKVTEKGKDVELRCDPISGHTALYWYRQSLGQGLEFLIYFQGNSAPDKSGLPSDRFSAERTGGSVSTLTIQRTQQEDSAVYLCASSSPPDAGDETDTQYFGPGTRLTVL.

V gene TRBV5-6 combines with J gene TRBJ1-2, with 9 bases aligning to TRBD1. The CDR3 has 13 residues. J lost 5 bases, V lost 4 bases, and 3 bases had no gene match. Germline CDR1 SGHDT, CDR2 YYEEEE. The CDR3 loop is CASSLGTGYGYTF. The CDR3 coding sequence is TGTGCCAGCAGCCTCGGGACAGGGTATGGCTACACCTTC.

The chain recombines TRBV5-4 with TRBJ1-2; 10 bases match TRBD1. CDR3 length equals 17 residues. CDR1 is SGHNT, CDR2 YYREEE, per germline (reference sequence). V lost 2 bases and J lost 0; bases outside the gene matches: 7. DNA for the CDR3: TGTGCCAGCAGCTTCCCCGGGACAGGGGAGACTAACTATGGCTACACCTTC. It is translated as CASSFPGTGETNYGYTF.

CDR3 sequence: CATRQGAEAGELFF. The CDR3 DNA reads as TGTGCCACCAGACAGGGGGCGGAGGCCGGGGAGCTGTTTTTT. The gene calls are TRBV5-6 and TRBJ2-2, with 10 nucleotides matching TRBD1. The germline gives CDR1 SGHDT, CDR2 YYEEEE. The trim removed 9 bases at V and 6 bases at J, leaving 8 bases unmatched. This CDR3 has 14 residues.

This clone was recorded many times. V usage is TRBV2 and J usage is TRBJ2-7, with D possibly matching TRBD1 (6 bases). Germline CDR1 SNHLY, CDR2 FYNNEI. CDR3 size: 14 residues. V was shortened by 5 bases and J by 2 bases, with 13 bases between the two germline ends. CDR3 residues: CASSYDRQAYEQYF. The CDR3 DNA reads TGTGCCAGCAGTTATGACAGACAGGCCTACGAGCAGTACTTC.

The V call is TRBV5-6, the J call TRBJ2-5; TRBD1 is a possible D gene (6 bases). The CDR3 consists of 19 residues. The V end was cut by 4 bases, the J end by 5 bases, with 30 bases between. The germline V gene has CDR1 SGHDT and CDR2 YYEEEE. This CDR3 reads CASSPRPGRGFLSPETQYF. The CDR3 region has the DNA TGTGCCAGCAGCCCCCGCCCCGGCAGGGGTTTCCTGAGCCCGGAGACCCAGTACTTC. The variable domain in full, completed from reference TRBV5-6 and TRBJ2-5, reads DAGVTQSPTHLIKTRGQQVTLRCSPKSGHDTVSWYQQALGQGPQFIFQYYEEEERQRGNFPDRFSGHQFPNYSSELNVNALLLGDSALYLCASSPRPGRGFLSPETQYFGPGTRLLVL.

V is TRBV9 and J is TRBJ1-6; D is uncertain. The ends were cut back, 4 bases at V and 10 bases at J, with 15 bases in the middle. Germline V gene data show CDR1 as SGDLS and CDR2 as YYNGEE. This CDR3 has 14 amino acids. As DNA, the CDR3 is TGTGCCAGCAGCCCAAACGGACTGGAATCACCCCTCCACTTT. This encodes CASSPNGLESPLHF.

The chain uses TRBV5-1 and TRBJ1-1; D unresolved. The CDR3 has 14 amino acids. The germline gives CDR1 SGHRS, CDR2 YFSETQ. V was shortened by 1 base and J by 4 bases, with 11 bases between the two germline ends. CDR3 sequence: CASSLSSARTEAFF. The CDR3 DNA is TGCGCCAGCAGCTTGTCATCAGCGCGCACTGAAGCTTTCTTT.

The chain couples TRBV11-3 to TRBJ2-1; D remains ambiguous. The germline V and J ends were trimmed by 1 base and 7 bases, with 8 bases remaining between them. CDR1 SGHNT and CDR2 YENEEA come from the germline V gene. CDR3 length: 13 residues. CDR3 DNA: TGTGCCAGCAGCTTAGGCCTAATAAATGAGCAGTTCTTC. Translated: CASSLGLINEQFF.

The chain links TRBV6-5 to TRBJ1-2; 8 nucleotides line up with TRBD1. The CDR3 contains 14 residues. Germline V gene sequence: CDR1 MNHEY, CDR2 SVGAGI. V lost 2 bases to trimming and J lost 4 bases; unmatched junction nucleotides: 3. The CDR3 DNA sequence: TGTGCCAGCAGTTACGGCGGACAGGGCTATGGCTACACCTTC. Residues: CASSYGGQGYGYTF.

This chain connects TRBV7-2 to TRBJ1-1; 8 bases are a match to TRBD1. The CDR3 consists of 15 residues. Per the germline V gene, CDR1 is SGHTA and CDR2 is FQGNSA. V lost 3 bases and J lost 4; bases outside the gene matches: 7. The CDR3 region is CASSFYQGATTEAFF. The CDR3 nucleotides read TGTGCCAGCAGCTTTTATCAGGGGGCCACCACTGAAGCTTTCTTT.

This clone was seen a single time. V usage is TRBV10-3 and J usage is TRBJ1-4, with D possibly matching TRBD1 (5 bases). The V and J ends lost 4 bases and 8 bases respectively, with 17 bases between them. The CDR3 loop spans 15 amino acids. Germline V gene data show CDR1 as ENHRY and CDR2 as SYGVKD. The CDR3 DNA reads TGTGCCATCAGTGGAGCTGGGGCCGTAGGGGAAAAACTGTTTTTT. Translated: CAISGAGAVGEKLFF.

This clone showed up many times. CDR3: CASSLARENSPLHF. CDR3 nucleotides: TGTGCCAGCAGTTTGGCCAGGGAAAATTCACCCCTCCACTTT. V usage is TRBV28 and J usage is TRBJ1-6, with D possibly TRBD1 on 5 matching bases. The CDR3 is made up of 14 amino acids. Germline V CDR1 and CDR2: MDHEN, SYDVKM. V gave up 3 bases and J gave up 7 bases, with 10 bases separating them.

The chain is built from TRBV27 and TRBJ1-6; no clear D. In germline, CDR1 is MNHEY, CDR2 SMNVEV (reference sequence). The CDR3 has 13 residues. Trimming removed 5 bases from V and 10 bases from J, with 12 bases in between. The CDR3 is CASSLGGESPLHF. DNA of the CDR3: TGTGCCAGCAGTCTAGGCGGCGAGTCACCCCTCCACTTT.

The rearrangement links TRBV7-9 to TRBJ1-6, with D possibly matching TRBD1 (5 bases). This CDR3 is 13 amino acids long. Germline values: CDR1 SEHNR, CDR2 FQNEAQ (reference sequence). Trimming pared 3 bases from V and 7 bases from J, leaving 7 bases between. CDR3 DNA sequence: TGTGCCAGCAGCTTGGAGGGGAATTCACCCCTCCACTTT. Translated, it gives CASSLEGNSPLHF. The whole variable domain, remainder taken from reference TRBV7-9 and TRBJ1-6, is DTGVSQNPRHKITKRGQNVTFRCDPISEHNRLYWYRQTLGQGPEFLTYFQNEAQLEKSRLLSDRFSAERPKGSFSTLEIQRTEQGDSAMYLCASSLEGNSPLHFGNGTRLTVT.

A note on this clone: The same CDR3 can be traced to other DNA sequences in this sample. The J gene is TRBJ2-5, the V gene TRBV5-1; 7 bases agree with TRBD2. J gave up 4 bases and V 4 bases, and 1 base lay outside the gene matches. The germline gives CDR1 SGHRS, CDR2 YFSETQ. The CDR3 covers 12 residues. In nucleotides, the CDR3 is TGCGCCAGCAGCCCGGGGGGAGAGACCCAGTACTTC. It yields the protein CASSPGGETQYF.

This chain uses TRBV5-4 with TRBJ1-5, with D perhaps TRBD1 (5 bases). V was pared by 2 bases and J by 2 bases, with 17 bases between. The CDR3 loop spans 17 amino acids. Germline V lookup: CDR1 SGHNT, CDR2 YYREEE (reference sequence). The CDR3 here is CASSFGGMGSGNQPQHF. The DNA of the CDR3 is TGTGCCAGCAGCTTCGGGGGTATGGGGTCGGGCAATCAGCCCCAGCATTTT.

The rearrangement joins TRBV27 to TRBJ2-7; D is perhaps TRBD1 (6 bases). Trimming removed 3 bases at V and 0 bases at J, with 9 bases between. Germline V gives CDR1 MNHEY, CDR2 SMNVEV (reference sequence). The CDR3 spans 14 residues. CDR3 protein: CASSLMTGSYEQYF. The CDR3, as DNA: TGTGCCAGCAGTTTGATGACAGGCTCCTACGAGCAGTACTTC.

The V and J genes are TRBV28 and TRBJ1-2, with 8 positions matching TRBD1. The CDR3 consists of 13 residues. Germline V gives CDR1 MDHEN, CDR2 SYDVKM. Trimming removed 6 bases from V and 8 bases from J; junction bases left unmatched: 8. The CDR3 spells CASRWTGREGYTF. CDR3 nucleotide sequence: TGTGCCAGCAGATGGACAGGGCGGGAAGGCTACACCTTC.

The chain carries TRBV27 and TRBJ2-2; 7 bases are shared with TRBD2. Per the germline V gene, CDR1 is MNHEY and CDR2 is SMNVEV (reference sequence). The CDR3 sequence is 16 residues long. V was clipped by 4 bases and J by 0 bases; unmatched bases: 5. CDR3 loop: CASSSWGGSNTGELFF. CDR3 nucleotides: TGTGCCAGCAGTTCCTGGGGAGGGTCGAACACCGGGGAGCTGTTTTTT.

Here the CDR3 reads CASSLFGADTQYF. The DNA of the CDR3 is TGTGCCAGCAGTTTGTTTGGAGCGGATACGCAGTATTTT. The chain is built from TRBV28 and TRBJ2-3; D unclear. The CDR3 runs to 13 residues. Germline CDR1 and CDR2: MDHEN and SYDVKM. V shed 3 bases and J shed 6 bases, with 10 bases lying between them.

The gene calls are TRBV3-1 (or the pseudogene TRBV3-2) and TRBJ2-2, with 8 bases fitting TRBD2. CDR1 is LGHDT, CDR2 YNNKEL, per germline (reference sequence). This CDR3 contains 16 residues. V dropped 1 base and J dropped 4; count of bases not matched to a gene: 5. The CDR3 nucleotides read TGTGCCAGCAGCCAAGTTCCAGCGGGGGTCACCGGGGAGCTGTTTTTT. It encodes CASSQVPAGVTGELFF.

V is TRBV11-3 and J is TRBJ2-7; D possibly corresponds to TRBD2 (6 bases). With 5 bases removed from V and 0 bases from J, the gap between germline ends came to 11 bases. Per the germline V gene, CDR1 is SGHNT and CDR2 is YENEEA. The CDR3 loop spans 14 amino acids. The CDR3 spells CASSPRGSSYEQYF. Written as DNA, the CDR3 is TGTGCCAGCAGCCCACGGGGGAGCTCCTACGAGCAGTACTTC.

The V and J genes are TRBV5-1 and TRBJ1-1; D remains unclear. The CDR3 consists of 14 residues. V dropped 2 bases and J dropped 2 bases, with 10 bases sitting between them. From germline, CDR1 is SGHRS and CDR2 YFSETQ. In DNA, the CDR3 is TGCGCCAGCAGCTTTGGATCAGGAAACACTGAAGCTTTCTTT. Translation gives CASSFGSGNTEAFF. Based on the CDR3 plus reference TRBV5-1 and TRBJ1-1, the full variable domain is KAGVTQTPRYLIKTRGQQVTLSCSPISGHRSVSWYQQTPGQGLQFLFEYFSETQRNKGNFPGRFSGRQFSNSRSEMNVSTLELGDSALYLCASSFGSGNTEAFFGQGTRLTVV.

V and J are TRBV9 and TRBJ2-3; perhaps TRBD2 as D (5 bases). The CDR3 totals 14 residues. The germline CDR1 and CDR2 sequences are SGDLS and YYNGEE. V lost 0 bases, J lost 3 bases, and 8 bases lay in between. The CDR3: CASSVDGRTDTQYF. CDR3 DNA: TGTGCCAGCAGCGTAGATGGGAGAACAGATACGCAGTATTTT.

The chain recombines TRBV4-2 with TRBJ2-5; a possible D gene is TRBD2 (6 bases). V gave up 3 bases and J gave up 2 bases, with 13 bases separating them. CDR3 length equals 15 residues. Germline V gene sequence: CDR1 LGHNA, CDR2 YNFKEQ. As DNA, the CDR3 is TGTGCCAGCAGCCATCAGGAGCGGGCACAAGAGACCCAGTACTTC. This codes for CASSHQERAQETQYF.

This CDR3 reads CASSFLNGDTQYF. The CDR3 nucleotides are TGTGCCAGCAGCTTCTTAAACGGGGATACGCAGTATTTT. The chain links TRBV7-8 to TRBJ2-3; D unclear. Germline-derived CDR1 and CDR2 are SGHVS and FQNEAQ. Trimming pared 3 bases from V and 6 bases from J, leaving 10 bases between. The CDR3 consists of 13 residues.